This T cell receptor beta chain emerged from a study of T-cell reconstitution after alpha-beta-depleted transplantation in children. The authors prepared the TCRbeta library with unique molecular identifiers. TCRdb ran MiXCR on the PCR reads and lists one entry per CDR3 protein. The sample contains a few hundred thousand distinct CDR3 sequences, nearly 10% of which appear only once. The length of the CDR3 is 11 residues. CDR1 ENHRY and CDR2 SYGVKD come from the germline V gene. V was shortened by 6 bases and J by 6 bases, with 6 bases between the two germline ends. Sequenced here: PBMCs from the stem cell graft donor, sampled from the stem cell graft. The receptor comes from a human donor who donated a stem cell graft to a child with SCID. The chain links TRBV10-3 to TRBJ2-1, with D unresolved. CDR3 sequence: CAIRLSNEQFF. Written as DNA, the CDR3 is TGTGCCATCAGACTAAGCAATGAGCAGTTCTTC.